The rows below give T cell receptor beta chains drawn from one sample of a study of blood T cell repertoires in COVID-19. The table came from immunoSEQ multiplex PCR; TCRdb's copy has only in-frame clones and leaves some out. The repertoire includes approximately 240,000 clones, approximately 84% of them detected once, and less than 4.5% sits in the top ten. The sequenced sample was peripheral blood. Source of these receptors: a man aged 45-65 years with acute or convalescent COVID-19. The CDR3 runs from the conserved cysteine through the conserved F or W. A D gene is named only where the DNA matches it firmly. Expanded clones are given a class, and other clones once, few, many or no size at all.

>.|TRBV27|TRBJ2-2|.
TGTGCCAGCAGTTTACCCCCGGGCAGGGCAAGCGGGGAGCTGTTTTTT
CASSLPPGRASGELFF
>.|TRBV10-2|TRBJ1-3|TRBD1
TGCGCCAGCGGGGAGGACAGGGGAGCTGGAAACACCATATATTTT
CASGEDRGAGNTIYF
>.|TRBV5-1|TRBJ1-3|.
TGCGCCAGCAGCTTGTTCGCAGATCCTGGAAACACCATATATTTT
CASSLFADPGNTIYF
>.|TRBV4-1|TRBJ2-2|.
TGCGCCAGCAGCCTTAGACAGAGGACCGGGGAGCTGTTTTTT
CASSLRQRTGELFF
>.|TRBV27|TRBJ2-7|TRBD1
TGTGCCAGCAGACCCGGGACAGGGGGCCCCGTGGGGCAGTACTTC
CASRPGTGGPVGQYF
>.|TRBV28|TRBJ2-1|.
TGTGCCAGCGGGGCCAGGGAGCAGTTCTTC
CASGAREQFF
>.|TRBV24-1|TRBJ2-5|.
TGTGCCACCAGTGATTTAGGAGCGGGCCAAGAGACCCAGTACTTC
CATSDLGAGQETQYF
>.|TRBV29-1|TRBJ2-3|.
TGCAGCGTTGAGTGGTGGGAGTCAGATACGCAGTATTTT
CSVEWWESDTQYF
>.|TRBV7-3|TRBJ2-7|.
TGTGCCAGCAGCCGATTGGGACTGGCCTACGAGCAGTACTTC
CASSRLGLAYEQYF
>few|TRBV2|TRBJ1-2|TRBD1
TGTGCCAGCAGGCCGACAGGGGGCGAATTCCGTGGCTACACCTTC
CASRPTGGEFRGYTF
>.|TRBV5-1|TRBJ1-4|TRBD1
TGCGCCAGCAGCCGGGACAGGAATGAAAAACTGTTTTTT
CASSRDRNEKLFF
>.|TRBV21-1|TRBJ2-7|.
TGTGCCAGCAGCCCTCGACCCGACAGGCGAAGGGGTCCGTCCTACGAGCAGTACTTC
CASSPRPDRRRGPSYEQYF
>.|TRBV5-4|TRBJ2-5|TRBD2
TGTGCCAGCAGCCTTACCGCCGGGGGGGGAGAGACCCAGTACTTC
CASSLTAGGGETQYF
>.|TRBV7-8|TRBJ1-1|TRBD1
TGTGCCAGCAGCACCGGACAGGCTTCGAACACTGAAGCTTTCTTT
CASSTGQASNTEAFF
>once|TRBV2|TRBJ1-5|.
TGTGCCAGCCGAGCCCGTACAGGGCACAATCAGCCCCAGCATTTT
CASRARTGHNQPQHF
>.|TRBV2|TRBJ1-3|.
TGTGCCAGCAGTGAATACAGATATGGAAACACCATATATTTT
CASSEYRYGNTIYF
>.|TRBV5-4|TRBJ2-2|TRBD2
TGTGCCAGCAGTCGGACTAGCTATGTCGGGGAGCTGTTTTTT
CASSRTSYVGELFF
>.|TRBV7-3|TRBJ1-2|.
TGTGCCAGCAGCCCGAGGCCCGGGACAAGGGCGGGCTACACCTTC
CASSPRPGTRAGYTF
>.|TRBV10-3|TRBJ2-1|TRBD2
TGTGCCATCAGAACGGGACTAGCGGGAGATGTCAGGATTGAGCAGTTCTTC
CAIRTGLAGDVRIEQFF
>once|TRBV2|TRBJ2-7|.
TGTGCCAGCAGTGCGCTGGCAGGGGATCACTACGAGCAGTACTTC
CASSALAGDHYEQYF
>.|TRBV7-3|TRBJ2-3|TRBD2
TGTGCCAGCAGCTTAGGCGGGAGACCAGATACGCAGTATTTT
CASSLGGRPDTQYF
>.|TRBV20-1|TRBJ1-2|.
TGCAGTGCTAGTACAGACTATGGCTACACCTTC
CSASTDYGYTF
>once|TRBV30|TRBJ1-5|.
TGTGCCTGGGGGACAAACCTCAATCAGCCCCAGCATTTT
CAWGTNLNQPQHF